This is a list of T cell receptor beta chains from one sample in a study of STAT5B mutations in CD4+ large granular lymphocyte leukemia. The repertoire was sequenced with immunoSEQ multiplex PCR; TCRdb's copy has only in-frame clones and lacks some. This table has 20,000 to 25,000 clones, more than 70% appearing once. Source material: CD4+ T cells from blood buffy coats. The receptors come from a human donor in good health. Both conserved end residues are part of each CDR3. Fields, in order: CDR3 length, V gene, D gene, J gene, clone size, CDR3 DNA, CDR3 protein. D genes are given only for firm matches. Size values are once, few and many counts, or a class for expanded clones, and some rows have none.

>15|TRBV6-5|TRBD2|TRBJ2-5|.
TGTGCCAGCAGGATGGGCGGGGGGGACCAAGAGACCCAGTACTTC
CASRMGGGDQETQYF
>20|TRBV27|TRBD1|TRBJ2-1|.
TGTGCCAGCAGTTCTAGGGCTTACAGGGGGCGACTCAGCTCCTACAATGAGCAGTTCTTC
CASSSRAYRGRLSSYNEQFF
>17|TRBV5-1|.|TRBJ2-1|once
TGCGCCAGCAGCTTGGACATCTCTCCCGGCTCCTACAATGAGCAGTTCTTC
CASSLDISPGSYNEQFF
>17|TRBV7-9|.|TRBJ2-6|.
TGTGCCAGCAGTGAGGTGGGGAGACTCTCTGGGGCCAACGTCCTGACTTTC
CASSEVGRLSGANVLTF
>13|TRBV15|TRBD1|TRBJ1-4|few
TGTGCCACCAGCAGAGATCTTTGGGACAGTCGGACGTTT
CATSRDLWDSRTF
>16|TRBV18|.|TRBJ1-6|.
TGTGCCAGCTCGCAGGCCGGGACCGTGTTCAATTCACCCCTCCACTTT
CASSQAGTVFNSPLHF
>11|TRBV20-1|.|TRBJ2-5|.
TGCAGTGCTACAGGGGCTTGGGAGCAGTACTTC
CSATGAWEQYF
>13|TRBV6-1|.|TRBJ1-2|.
TGTGCCAGCAGTCGGGCAGGGAACTATGGCTACACCTTC
CASSRAGNYGYTF
>17|TRBV2|TRBD1|TRBJ2-3|.
TGTGCCAGCATCGGGACAGGTGTAGCGGAGCACACAGATACGCAGTATTTT
CASIGTGVAEHTDTQYF
>17|TRBV10-1|.|TRBJ1-4|.
TGCGCCAGCAGTGAAGGGGACCCAGGTAGGGGAGGTGAAAAACTGTTTTTT
CASSEGDPGRGGEKLFF
>16|TRBV11-2|.|TRBJ2-7|.
TGTGCCAGCAGCTCCCTTCTCAGGGGGGGACGTGGAGGGCAGTACTTC
CASSSLLRGGRGGQYF
>14|TRBV5-1|TRBD2|TRBJ2-1|.
TGCGCCAGCAGGTGGAGCGGGGGATCCAATGAGCAGTTCTTC
CASRWSGGSNEQFF
>12|TRBV28|.|TRBJ1-1|.
TGTGCCAGCCAAGACATGAACACTGAAGCTTTCTTT
CASQDMNTEAFF
>15|TRBV27|.|TRBJ1-5|.
TGTGCCAGCAGTTTATCTACACAGGGATCTCAGCCCCAGCATTTT
CASSLSTQGSQPQHF
>15|TRBV27|TRBD1|TRBJ2-1|.
TGTGCCAGCAGTGAGACAGGGCAGTCCTACAATGAGCAGTTCTTC
CASSETGQSYNEQFF
>14|TRBV5-6|.|TRBJ2-7|.
TGTGCCAGCAGCCTACTGGACAGCCCCTACGAGCAGTACTTC
CASSLLDSPYEQYF
>17|TRBV5-6|.|TRBJ2-3|.
TGTGCCAGCCGACAGTTTGGGGACCACCCTAGCACAGATACGCAGTATTTT
CASRQFGDHPSTDTQYF
>18|TRBV18|TRBD1|TRBJ1-3|.
TGTGCCAGCTCGCGCATAACCGTCGGACAGGGGAGAGGAAACACCATATATTTT
CASSRITVGQGRGNTIYF
>18|TRBV28|.|TRBJ2-5|.
TGTGCCAGCCCACCCGCCTTCAGGCAGGGGGGACGGGAAGAGACCCAGTACTTC
CASPPAFRQGGREETQYF
>15|TRBV19|.|TRBJ2-1|.
TGTGCCAGTAGTATAGATCCGAACAGGGAAGGTGAGCAGTTCTTC
CASSIDPNREGEQFF
>14|TRBV21-1|.|TRBJ1-1|.
TGTGCCAGCATTCCTCGTGGGACAAACACTGAAGCTTTCTTT
CASIPRGTNTEAFF
>14|TRBV9|.|TRBJ1-4|.
TGTGCCAGCAGCGCCAACAGGGCTAATGAAAAACTGTTTTTT
CASSANRANEKLFF
>14|TRBV6-5|.|TRBJ2-7|.
TGCGCCAGCACTAGCCGGGCGAAGGGCTACGAGCAGTACTTC
CASTSRAKGYEQYF
>14|TRBV6-1|TRBD1|TRBJ1-4|.
TGTGCCAGCATGAGAGGACAGGGGGATGAAAAACTGTTTTTT
CASMRGQGDEKLFF
>14|TRBV5-1|TRBD1|TRBJ2-3|once
TGCGCCAGCAGCCGGGACAGTAGCACAGATACGCAGTATTTT
CASSRDSSTDTQYF
>14|TRBV7-7|.|TRBJ2-5|few
TGTGCTAGCAGCTTATTAGGGAAGCAAGAGACCCAGTACTTC
CASSLLGKQETQYF
>15|TRBV28|.|TRBJ2-6|.
TGTGCCAGCAGTCAACAAGGCTCTGGGGCCAACGTCCTGACTTTC
CASSQQGSGANVLTF
>14|TRBV5-1|.|TRBJ2-3|.
TGCGCCAGCAGTCCGGGGGCCAGCACAGATACGCAGTATTTT
CASSPGASTDTQYF
>14|TRBV18|.|TRBJ1-2|.
TGTGCCAGCTCACCAGGGGGCGGGCGGAATGGCTACACCTTC
CASSPGGGRNGYTF
>16|TRBV2|.|TRBJ2-2|.
TGTGCCAGCAACCGCCCCGGGCCCAGCGGCACCGGGGAGCTGTTTTTT
CASNRPGPSGTGELFF
>15|TRBV6-6|TRBD1|TRBJ1-2|few
TGTGCCAGCAGTCCCACCCTACAGGGGTACTATGGCTACACCTTC
CASSPTLQGYYGYTF
>12|TRBV28|.|TRBJ1-1|.
TGTGCCAGCAATACAAGGAACACTGAAGCTTTCTTT
CASNTRNTEAFF
>12|TRBV10-3|.|TRBJ2-7|.
TGTGCCATCAGTGAGTCGAGCTACGAGCAGTACTTC
CAISESSYEQYF
>14|TRBV5-1|TRBD1|TRBJ2-3|.
TGCGCCAGCAGGATCGGACAGGCCTCAGATACGCAGTATTTT
CASRIGQASDTQYF
>14|TRBV5-1|.|TRBJ1-6|few
TGCGCCAGCAGCTTGGCCGTTCGGTATTCACCCCTCCACTTT
CASSLAVRYSPLHF
>11|TRBV30|.|TRBJ2-2|few
TGTGCCTGGAAGTGGTCCGGGGAGCTGTTTTTT
CAWKWSGELFF
>17|TRBV4-1|.|TRBJ1-1|.
TGCGCCAGCAGCCAAGTGATTCTGGGGGGCGGGTACACTGAAGCTTTCTTT
CASSQVILGGGYTEAFF
>17|TRBV5-4|.|TRBJ1-2|.
TGTGCCAGCAGTGGGATGGACCCGGGACAAGCGATTTATGGCTACACCTTC
CASSGMDPGQAIYGYTF